The 8 T cell receptor beta chains below all came from one sample that was sequenced in a study of blood T cell repertoires in COVID-19. The protocol was immunoSEQ multiplex PCR, while the TCRdb copy is restricted to in-frame clones and leaves out a portion. The table shows about 99,000 clones, with 70% to 90% occurring only once. Sequencing was performed on peripheral blood. Receptor source: a human donor in a cohort sampled during active COVID-19.

The chain couples TRBV11-2 to TRBJ2-3; tentatively, D is TRBD1 (6 bases). The CDR3 is 14 residues long. Germline assignment: CDR1 SGHAT and CDR2 FQNNGV. V lost 4 bases and J lost 7, with 15 bases in between. CDR3 in DNA: TGTGCCAGCAGCTCCCCCGAGAGGGGGAATACGCAGTATTTT. Translating gives CASSSPERGNTQYF.

The rearrangement uses TRBV28 and TRBJ2-7; possible D gene TRBD2, 6 bases. V was cut by 3 bases and J by 6 bases, with 15 bases left in between. In germline, CDR1 is MDHEN, CDR2 SYDVKM. The CDR3 runs to 14 residues. CDR3 region: CASSFESRRGEQYF. The CDR3 nucleotides are TGTGCCAGCAGTTTTGAATCAAGGAGGGGCGAGCAGTACTTC.

The genes are TRBV19 and TRBJ1-5; TRBD1 might be the D (5 bases). The CDR3 is 14 amino acids. The V gene lost 0 bases and the J gene lost 9 bases, with 12 bases spanning the gap. Germline V lookup: CDR1 LNHDA, CDR2 SQIVND (reference sequence). CDR3 in DNA: TGTGCCAGTAGTATAGATACAGGCCCCTCGCCCCAGCATTTT. This codes for CASSIDTGPSPQHF.

The chain recombines TRBV10-3 with TRBJ1-1, with unresolved D. Germline CDR1 ENHRY, CDR2 SYGVKD. The CDR3 runs to 14 residues. The V and J ends lost 2 bases and 0 bases respectively, with 7 bases between them. Here the CDR3 reads CAISEGQLNTEAFF. The CDR3 DNA is TGTGCCATCAGTGAGGGGCAACTGAACACTGAAGCTTTCTTT.

J is TRBJ2-2 and V is TRBV5-1; 9 bases fit TRBD2. There are 20 residues in the CDR3. CDR1 is SGHRS and CDR2 is YFSETQ in the germline V gene. After removal of 0 bases from V and 0 bases from J, the junction contained 12 bases not matched to a gene. CDR3 in amino acids: CASSLARGGLAGTNTGELFF. The CDR3 region has the DNA TGCGCCAGCAGCTTGGCCCGCGGCGGGCTAGCGGGGACGAACACCGGGGAGCTGTTTTTT.

The rearrangement links TRBV7-6 to TRBJ2-7, with 10 positions matching TRBD1. J was trimmed by 6 bases and V by 5 bases; bases with no gene match: 10. Germline CDR1 is SGHVS and CDR2 is FNYEAQ. The CDR3 sequence is 15 residues long. The CDR3 protein is CASSITGTGDGEQYF. The CDR3 bases are TGTGCCAGCAGCATAACCGGGACAGGGGACGGCGAGCAGTACTTC.

The chain combines TRBV19 with TRBJ1-1, with 8 bases that match TRBD1. V gave up 7 bases and J gave up 4 bases; unmatched junction bases: 17. CDR1 LNHDA and CDR2 SQIVND come from the germline V gene (reference sequence). CDR3 size: 17 residues. The CDR3 DNA sequence: TGTGCCAGTACCTCCCTGACAGGGGTCCTCTTGAGCACTGAAGCTTTCTTT. Its protein is CASTSLTGVLLSTEAFF.

This clone has a single count. The chain joins TRBV7-2 to TRBJ2-3; 7 positions match TRBD2. V shed 6 bases and J 3 bases; nucleotides not matched to a gene: 6. Per germline, CDR1 SGHTA and CDR2 FQGNSA. This CDR3 is built from 14 residues. DNA of the CDR3: TGTGCCAGCAGTTCCTGGACTAGGACAGATACGCAGTATTTT. Amino acids: CASSSWTRTDTQYF.